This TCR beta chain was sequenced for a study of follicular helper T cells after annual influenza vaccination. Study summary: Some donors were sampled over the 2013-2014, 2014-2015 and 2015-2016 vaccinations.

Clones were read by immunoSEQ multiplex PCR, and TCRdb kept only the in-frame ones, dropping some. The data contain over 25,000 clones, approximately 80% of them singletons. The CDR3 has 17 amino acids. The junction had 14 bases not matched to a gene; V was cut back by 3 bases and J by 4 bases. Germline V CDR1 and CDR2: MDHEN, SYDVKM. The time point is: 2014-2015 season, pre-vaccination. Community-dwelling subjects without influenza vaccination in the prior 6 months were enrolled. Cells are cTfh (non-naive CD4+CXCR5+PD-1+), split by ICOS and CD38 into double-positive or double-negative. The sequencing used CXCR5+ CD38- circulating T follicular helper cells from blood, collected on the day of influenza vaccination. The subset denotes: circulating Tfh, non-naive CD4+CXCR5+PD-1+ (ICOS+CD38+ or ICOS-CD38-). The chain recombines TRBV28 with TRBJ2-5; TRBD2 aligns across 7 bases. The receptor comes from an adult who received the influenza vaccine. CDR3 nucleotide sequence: TGTGCCAGCAGTTTTCCCCTGGTGGCCAGCGGGGTAGAGACCCAGTACTTC. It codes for CASSFPLVASGVETQYF.